This T cell receptor (beta chain) was identified in a study of response to subunit inactivated influenza vaccine. Regarding the study as a whole: It was the authors' suggestion that each seasonal influenza vaccination recruits few new T cells.

The CDR3 is 15 residues long. The V gene end was trimmed by 4 bases and the J gene end by 2 bases; junction bases not matched to a gene: 7. The germline CDR1 and CDR2 sequences are SEHNR and FQNEAQ (reference sequence). MiXCR, run by TCRdb on the RT-PCR reads, gives a single entry per CDR3 protein. The table lists about 520,000 distinct CDR3 sequences, roughly 9.8% of them singletons, with over 9.5% in the top ten. This clonotype was counted only a few times. Its antigen is currently unknown. This TCR was sampled from a man aged 45-65 years who received an inactivated influenza vaccine. The specimen was PBMCs from blood, collected more than 35 days after vaccination. The chain has TRBV7-9 and TRBJ2-5, with 7 bases identical to TRBD2. In DNA, the CDR3 is TGTGCCAGCAGCTCGACATCCGGGAGGCAAGAGACCCAGTACTTC. This translates into CASSSTSGRQETQYF.